The present TCR beta chain was sequenced within a study of T-cell reconstitution after alpha-beta-depleted transplantation in children (dated by TCRdb to the mid-2010s). Regarding the complete study: Using TCR repertoire profiling, the study followed T-cell immune reconstitution in a quantitative way in children after TCRalphabeta/CD19-depleted allogeneic hematopoietic cell transplantation.

V and J lose 3 bases and 0 bases, and a span of 9 bases separates them. The germline V gene supplies CDR1 SNHLY and CDR2 FYNNEI. Including the terminal cysteine and phenylalanine, the CDR3 comprises 14 residues. Only the CDR3 DNA is retained, 42 bases long and in frame from the first base. The table lists this clonotype with a few counts. The clone's antigen remains unknown. One base away there is no much larger clone; base qualities are not given. Receptor libraries were prepared by PCR. The instrument given in TCRdb is Illumina HiSeq 2500. Molecular barcoding was employed in the preparation of TCR libraries, with unique molecular identifiers being used to normalize TCRbeta repertoire quantification. TCRdb reprocessed the public reads (quality trimming at Q25 with fastp, clone calling with MiXCR) and kept in-frame beta chains. Every distinct CDR3 protein forms one entry, paired with its most common genes and DNA. In all, the sample holds 450,000 to 500,000 distinct CDR3 sequences, and about 12% of those were seen once. Jointly, the top ten make up approximately 5.4% of the sample.

The chain is made from TRBV2 and TRBJ2-7; no confident D gene assignment can be made. The sequencing used PBMCs from the stem cell graft donor, collected from the stem cell graft. This receptor was taken from a human donor who donated a stem cell graft to a child with combined immunodeficiency. The DNA sequence is given as TGTGCCAGCAGTGAGTGGTACAACTCCTACGAGCAGTACTTC. Translated, this is CASSEWYNSYEQYF.